A selection of T cell receptor beta chains follows, all from one sample in a study of blood T cell repertoires in COVID-19. The method was immunoSEQ multiplex PCR; TCRdb's version includes in-frame clones alone and lacks a portion of them. The data show roughly 250,000 clones, more than 85% seen once. Material for sequencing was PBMCs or T cells enriched from blood (not recorded which). The receptors originated from a woman between 50 and 59 years old who had recovered from COVID-19. The CDR3 runs from the conserved cysteine through the conserved F or W. D genes are given only for firm matches. Not all rows give a size; the values are once, few, many and, for expanded clones, a class.

clone_size	j_call	d_call	v_call	cdr3_nt	cdr3_aa
NA	TRBJ2-5	NA	TRBV11-1	TGTGCCAGCAGCTCAACCGGGACATCCCCGCCTGAGACCCAGTACTTC	CASSSTGTSPPETQYF
once	TRBJ2-5	NA	TRBV7-5	TGTGCCAGAAGCTTAATTTGCAGGGGGCGCGAATCGGCCCAAGAGACCCAGTACTTC	CARSLICRGRESAQETQYF
NA	TRBJ2-1	TRBD2	TRBV28	TGTGCCAGCAGTGGACTAGCGGGAGTCAATGAGCAGTTCTTC	CASSGLAGVNEQFF
NA	TRBJ1-6	TRBD1	TRBV2	TGTGCCAGCAGTGTGGGGACAGGGGTCGGGAATTCACCCCTCCACTTT	CASSVGTGVGNSPLHF
NA	TRBJ2-1	NA	TRBV5-1	TGCGCCAGCAGCTTGGGACTGGAGTACAATGAGCAGTTCTTC	CASSLGLEYNEQFF
NA	TRBJ1-6	NA	TRBV5-1	TGCGCCAGCAGCCCAATTGCGGCAGACAATTCACCCCTCCACTTT	CASSPIAADNSPLHF
NA	TRBJ2-2	NA	TRBV12-5	TGTGCTAGTGGTTTGGGCAACAGGGACGTTAACACCGGGGAGCTGTTTTTT	CASGLGNRDVNTGELFF
NA	TRBJ1-3	NA	TRBV7-2	TGTGCCAGCAGCTCCCCGGGGGGTGGAAACACCATATATTTT	CASSSPGGGNTIYF
NA	TRBJ1-5	NA	TRBV10-3	TGTGCCATCAGTGAGGCGGATCAGCCCCAGCATTTT	CAISEADQPQHF
NA	TRBJ1-1	TRBD1	TRBV5-4	TGTGCCAGCAGCCATCTCCTCGGGACAGGGGGCTTGGAAGCTTTCTTT	CASSHLLGTGGLEAFF
NA	TRBJ2-5	TRBD2	TRBV4-3	TGCGCCAGCAGCCAAGAATTCCCAACTAGCGGGAGGATGGAGACCCAGTACTTC	CASSQEFPTSGRMETQYF
NA	TRBJ1-1	TRBD1	TRBV18	TGTGCCAGCTATCCGGGACAGGGGAACACTGAAGCTTTCTTT	CASYPGQGNTEAFF
NA	TRBJ1-1	NA	TRBV6-5	TGTGCCAGCAGCCTCCGGGGGTACTACCGTGAAGCTTTCTTT	CASSLRGYYREAFF
NA	TRBJ1-5	TRBD1	TRBV20-1	TGCAGTGCTAGTACCGGGACAGTCCCCTTTTATTGGCAGCCCCAGCATTTT	CSASTGTVPFYWQPQHF
NA	TRBJ2-1	NA	TRBV27	TGTGCCAGCAAGGTCGACAACGGGATAGCCAATGAGCAGTTCTTC	CASKVDNGIANEQFF
NA	TRBJ1-2	NA	TRBV28	TGTGCCAGCAGTGCGATCTATGGCTACACCTTC	CASSAIYGYTF
NA	TRBJ2-3	NA	TRBV19	TGTGCCAGTAGTGTAACTACGGCCTCCAGCACAGATACGCAGTATTTT	CASSVTTASSTDTQYF
NA	TRBJ2-3	TRBD2	TRBV2	TGTGCCAGCAGATCGGGACTAGCGGGCACCACAGATACGCAGTATTTT	CASRSGLAGTTDTQYF
NA	TRBJ2-5	NA	TRBV7-2	TGTGCCAGCAGCCGCACGGGAAGCCAAGAGACCCAGTACTTC	CASSRTGSQETQYF
few	TRBJ2-2	TRBD1	TRBV27	TGTGCCAGCGGACAGGTTTTGGCCGGGGAGCTGTTTTTT	CASGQVLAGELFF
NA	TRBJ2-7	NA	TRBV6-5	TGTGCCATCAAAACAGTCATTGACTCCTACGAGCAGTACTTC	CAIKTVIDSYEQYF
NA	TRBJ1-1	NA	TRBV10-3	TGTGCCATCAGTGAGGGGGCCTCGATGAACACTGAAGCTTTCTTT	CAISEGASMNTEAFF
NA	TRBJ1-6	NA	TRBV19	TGTGCCAGTGGACAAGACTATAATTCACCCCTCCACTTT	CASGQDYNSPLHF
NA	TRBJ2-1	TRBD2	TRBV4-2	TGTGCCAGCAGCCTGGGAGGGACTAGCGGGAGGGCCTCTGGCAATGAGCAGTTCTTC	CASSLGGTSGRASGNEQFF
NA	TRBJ1-5	NA	TRBV5-1	TGCGCCAGCAGCTTGGACGGGAACGGGGCCCAGCATTTT	CASSLDGNGAQHF
NA	TRBJ2-7	NA	TRBV30	TGTGCCTGGAGTGTTTCAGACTACGAGCAGTACTTC	CAWSVSDYEQYF
NA	TRBJ2-3	TRBD2	TRBV27	TGTGCCAGCAGTTTATCTGGAACTAGCGGGTACACAGATACGCAGTATTTT	CASSLSGTSGYTDTQYF
once	TRBJ1-6	NA	TRBV25-1	TGTGCCAGCAGTGGAGCCTCGGGGTCCGTCGCTTATAATTCACCCCTCCACTTT	CASSGASGSVAYNSPLHF
NA	TRBJ1-2	TRBD1	TRBV5-8	TGTGCCAGCAGTCGGACAGGGCGGGAGAGTGGCTACACCTTC	CASSRTGRESGYTF
NA	TRBJ2-1	TRBD1	TRBV7-9	TGTGCCAGCAGCCTGATGACAGGGTCCTACAATGAGCAGTTCTTC	CASSLMTGSYNEQFF
NA	TRBJ2-3	NA	TRBV30	TGTGCCTGGAGTGTACTCCGGCGGGCAGGGGATTCAGATACGCAGTATTTT	CAWSVLRRAGDSDTQYF
NA	TRBJ2-7	TRBD2	TRBV6-5	TGTGCCAGTCGGGGGGTCCAGCCCTCCTACGAGCAGTACTTC	CASRGVQPSYEQYF
NA	TRBJ1-4	NA	TRBV6-1	TGTGCCAGCAGTGAAGGTTACGCGACAGCCCATGATGAAAAACTGTTTTTT	CASSEGYATAHDEKLFF
NA	TRBJ1-2	NA	TRBV6-2/TRBV6-3	TGTGCCAGCAGTTTCCAGGGCTATGGCTACACCTTC	CASSFQGYGYTF
NA	TRBJ1-4	NA	TRBV7-2	TGTGCCAGCAGCTTAATCTCGCCAGGGGCAAGGGAAAAACTGTTTTTT	CASSLISPGAREKLFF
few	TRBJ1-1	NA	TRBV7-3	TGTGCCAGCAGCTTAAACGGGGAGGGGAACACTGAAGCTTTCTTT	CASSLNGEGNTEAFF
NA	TRBJ1-1	NA	TRBV6-2/TRBV6-3	TGTGCCAGCAGCGACGGGTACACTGAAGCTTTCTTT	CASSDGYTEAFF
NA	TRBJ2-5	TRBD2	TRBV5-1	TGCGCCAGCAGCTTGGTCCCCAGAAGGGTAGCGGGCCCTCAAGAGACCCAGTACTTC	CASSLVPRRVAGPQETQYF
NA	TRBJ2-2	TRBD1	TRBV5-5	TGTGCCAGCAGCGGACAGGGTGGATACACCGGGGAGCTGTTTTTT	CASSGQGGYTGELFF
NA	TRBJ1-2	TRBD1	TRBV5-1	TGCGCCAGCAGCTTGGGGCAGGGGGCTGGCGGCTACACCTTC	CASSLGQGAGGYTF
NA	TRBJ1-4	TRBD1	TRBV30	TGTGCCTGGAGTAGAGAGGGGGCATCTAATGAAAAACTGTTTTTT	CAWSREGASNEKLFF
NA	TRBJ1-1	NA	TRBV13	TGTGCCAGCAGCTCCGGGACACTGAACACTGAAGCTTTCTTT	CASSSGTLNTEAFF
NA	TRBJ2-5	NA	TRBV7-9	TGTGCCAGCAGAAAACCGCAGGGCTGGGAGACCCAGTACTTC	CASRKPQGWETQYF
NA	TRBJ2-3	NA	TRBV7-3	TGTGCCAGCAGCTTAAACGGTCGCACAGATACGCAGTATTTT	CASSLNGRTDTQYF
NA	TRBJ2-5	NA	TRBV4-3	TGCGCCAGCAGCCCGAGGGCGGGCAGTCAAGAGACCCAGTACTTC	CASSPRAGSQETQYF
NA	TRBJ2-2	TRBD1	TRBV5-1	TGCGCCAGCAGCAGGGACAGGGGAGACACCGGGGAGCTGTTTTTT	CASSRDRGDTGELFF
NA	TRBJ2-2	TRBD2	TRBV11-3	TGTGCCAGCAGCTTAGAGATAGCGGGACTCACCGGGGAGCTGTTTTTT	CASSLEIAGLTGELFF
NA	TRBJ2-1	NA	TRBV21-1	TGTGCCAGCAGCAAGAATGTCCCTAGCGTACCTAATGAGCAGTTCTTC	CASSKNVPSVPNEQFF
NA	TRBJ2-4	NA	TRBV5-1	TGCGCCAGCAGCTCGGGACGGACGGGACTAGCCAAAAACATTCAGTACTTC	CASSSGRTGLAKNIQYF
NA	TRBJ1-3	NA	TRBV29-1	TGCAGCGTTCAGGACAGTTACTCTGGAAACACCATATATTTT	CSVQDSYSGNTIYF
few	TRBJ1-2	NA	TRBV29-1	TGCAGCGTAGCGGAATGGGTTTCTGGCTACACCTTC	CSVAEWVSGYTF
NA	TRBJ2-7	TRBD1	TRBV28	TGTGCCAGCACCCCCCAGGGGGCGGACTACGAGCAGTACTTC	CASTPQGADYEQYF
NA	TRBJ2-1	NA	TRBV9	TGTGCCAGCAGCACCCGGACACAGCAAGACAATGAGCAGTTCTTC	CASSTRTQQDNEQFF
NA	TRBJ2-4	TRBD1	TRBV5-6	TGTGCCAGCACGCAGAGAAATACAGGGGGCAAAAACATTCAGTACTTC	CASTQRNTGGKNIQYF